The 28 T cell receptor beta chains presented below share a single source sample, sequenced in a study of T cell responses to AZD1222 COVID-19 vaccine. Clones were sequenced by immunoSEQ multiplex PCR, and TCRdb holds only the in-frame ones, with some missing. The data contain 150,000 to 200,000 clones, 91% of them singletons. This specimen was peripheral blood, taken on day 0 of AZD1222 vaccination. The receptor set was obtained from an adult in good health.

The chain uses TRBV7-3 and TRBJ2-7; D unresolved. The CDR3 consists of 13 residues. The V and J ends lost 5 bases and 7 bases respectively, with 15 bases between them. CDR1 is SGHTA and CDR2 is FQGTGA in the germline V gene. CDR3 nucleotides: TGTGCCAGCAGCCAAGAAAGGTCTCTTGAGCAGTACTTC. Its protein product is CASSQERSLEQYF.

About this clone: The junction differs from germline at one of its ends, possibly a read error. The rearrangement links TRBV9 to TRBJ1-2; weak D call: TRBD1 (5 bases). This CDR3 spans 16 amino acids. Germline V gene sequence: CDR1 SGDLS, CDR2 YYNGEE. The CDR3 protein is CASSVSPGRTNYGYTF. CDR3 nucleotide sequence: TGTGCCAGCAGCGTATCCCCAGGGAGAACTAATTATGGCTACACCTTC. Full variable domain (outside the CDR3, taken from reference TRBV9 and TRBJ1-2): DSGVTQTPKHLITATGQRVTLRCSPRSGDLSVYWYQQSLDQGLQFLIQYYNGEERAKGNILERFSAQQFPDLHSELNLSSLELGDSALYFCASSVSPGRTNYGYTFGSGTRLTVV.

This sequence joins TRBV3-1 (or the pseudogene TRBV3-2) and TRBJ2-7; 8 nucleotides align to TRBD1. Per germline, CDR1 LGHDT and CDR2 YNNKEL (reference sequence). V lost 0 bases, J lost 3 bases, and 7 bases stayed unmatched. The CDR3 contains 16 residues. The CDR3 spells CASSQEGQGALYEQYF. CDR3 coding DNA: TGTGCCAGCAGCCAAGAAGGTCAGGGGGCTCTCTACGAGCAGTACTTC.

Comments on this clone: The junction differs from germline at one of its ends, possibly a read error. The gene calls are TRBV7-9 and TRBJ2-2; weak D call: TRBD1 (6 bases). The CDR3 runs to 16 residues. Per the germline V gene, CDR1 is SEHNR and CDR2 is FQNEAQ (reference sequence). In nucleotides, the CDR3 is TGTGCCAGCAGCCGCGTCCAGGGGACCAACACAGGGGAGCTGTTTTTT. Its protein product is CASSRVQGTNTGELFF.

This clone was detected only once. The genes are TRBV11-2 and TRBJ2-1, with D tentatively TRBD1 or TRBD2 (5 bases each). The V end was cut by 5 bases, the J end by 3 bases, with 14 bases between. The CDR3 contains 15 residues. Germline values: CDR1 SGHAT, CDR2 FQNNGV. Here the CDR3 DNA reads TGTGCCAGCAGCCCAGGCGTGGGGGACTACAATGAGCAGTTCTTC. This encodes CASSPGVGDYNEQFF.

CDR3 sequence: CSVKESSETQYF. The CDR3 bases are TGCAGCGTGAAAGAATCCTCTGAGACCCAGTACTTC. The V and J genes are TRBV29-1 and TRBJ2-5; D gene uncertain. This CDR3 is built from 12 residues. Trimming left V 6 bases short and J 5 bases short, with 13 bases between. Germline CDR1 and CDR2: SQVTM and ANQGSEA.

The chain joins TRBV7-8 to TRBJ2-1, with a weak D call TRBD2 (6 bases). CDR1 is SGHVS, CDR2 FQNEAQ, per germline. V dropped 2 bases and J dropped 0 bases, with 11 bases sitting between them. The CDR3 length is 16 residues. This CDR3 reads CASSLSGLSSYNEQFF. The CDR3 DNA is TGTGCCAGCAGCTTATCGGGACTCAGCTCCTACAATGAGCAGTTCTTC. The full variable domain, in which reference TRBV7-8 and TRBJ2-1 provide the parts outside the CDR3, is GAGVSQSPRYKVAKRGQDVALRCDPISGHVSLFWYQQALGQGPEFLTYFQNEAQLDKSGLPSDRFFAERPEGSVSTLKIQRTQQEDSAVYLCASSLSGLSSYNEQFFGPGTRLTVL.

V is TRBV6-5 and J is TRBJ2-5, with TRBD1 identical over 8 bases. V dropped 6 bases and J dropped 5; count of bases not matched to a gene: 5. The CDR3 length is 13 residues. Germline V lookup: CDR1 MNHEY, CDR2 SVGAGI. The CDR3 region has the DNA TGTGCCAGCAGATTACAGGGGGTGGAGACCCAGTACTTC. This gives the protein CASRLQGVETQYF.

The chain uses TRBV5-1 and TRBJ2-1; 12 positions agree with TRBD2. The ends lost 3 bases at V and 0 bases at J; junction bases unmatched: 7. Germline values: CDR1 SGHRS, CDR2 YFSETQ. This CDR3 contains 18 residues. CDR3 protein: CASSYKTSGRSSYNEQFF. The CDR3 DNA follows: TGCGCCAGCAGCTATAAAACTAGCGGGAGGAGCTCCTACAATGAGCAGTTCTTC.

The chain is built from TRBV5-1 and TRBJ2-1; 13 bases fit TRBD2. The CDR3 is 14 residues long. Germline CDR1 is SGHRS and CDR2 is YFSETQ. The V segment lost 4 bases and the J segment 10 bases; nucleotides outside the gene matches: 5. This CDR3 is CASSRTSGSSEQFF. CDR3 nucleotides: TGCGCCAGCAGCCGGACTAGCGGGAGTAGCGAGCAGTTCTTC.

The chain's CDR3 is CASSKQGFGEQFF. CDR3 DNA sequence: TGTGCCAGCAGCAAACAGGGCTTCGGTGAGCAGTTCTTC. This chain uses TRBV2 with TRBJ2-1; weak D call: TRBD1 (6 bases). The CDR3 covers 13 residues. V lost 6 bases, J lost 9 bases, and 15 bases lay in between. The germline V gene encodes CDR1 SNHLY and CDR2 FYNNEI.

The chain joins TRBV10-1 to TRBJ2-2, with 12 bases matching TRBD2. The germline V gene has CDR1 WNHNN and CDR2 SYGVQD (reference sequence). The CDR3 has 18 residues. The V and J ends lost 7 bases and 2 bases, in that order; junction bases with no gene match: 11. The CDR3 sequence is CASTIRTSGDSNTGELFF. CDR3 nucleotides: TGCGCCAGCACCATCCGGACTAGCGGGGACTCTAACACCGGGGAGCTGTTTTTT.

The chain is built from TRBV4-3 and TRBJ2-1; 11 nucleotides agree with TRBD2. J was trimmed by 5 bases and V by 4 bases; bases with no gene match: 13. Germline lookup yields CDR1 LGHNA and CDR2 YSLEER. The CDR3 sequence is 18 residues long. The CDR3 region has the DNA TGCGCCAGCAGCCTCTGGTTAGCGGGAGGGCCATCCCACAATGAGCAGTTCTTC. Translation: CASSLWLAGGPSHNEQFF.

The chain employs TRBV7-3 and TRBJ2-7; D is undetermined. The CDR3 is 13 amino acids. V was clipped by 1 base and J by 5 bases, with 9 bases between them. In germline, CDR1 is SGHTA, CDR2 FQGTGA. The CDR3 DNA reads TGTGCCAGCAGCTTAATATTCGGAGACGAGCAGTACTTC. Its translation: CASSLIFGDEQYF.

Only one count was recorded for this clone. The DNA for the CDR3 is TGCAGTGCTAGAAAGAGTTTGGAGCAGTTCTTC. Its protein is CSARKSLEQFF. The chain couples TRBV20-1 to TRBJ2-1; D uncertain. Germline values: CDR1 DFQATT, CDR2 SNEGSKA (reference sequence). CDR3 size: 11 residues. The ends were cut back, 2 bases at V and 10 bases at J, with 9 bases in the middle.

V gene TRBV6-1 combines with J gene TRBJ1-5; D is unclear. The germline V gene encodes CDR1 MNHNS and CDR2 SASEGT. The V end was cut by 2 bases, the J end by 5 bases, with 10 bases between. This CDR3 comprises 14 residues. Here the CDR3 DNA reads TGTGCCAGCAGTGAATTGGGCAACCATCAGCCCCAGCATTTT. Amino acids: CASSELGNHQPQHF.

The V and J genes are TRBV24-1 and TRBJ1-2; TRBD1 might be the D (5 bases). CDR1 and CDR2 from the germline V gene are KGHDR and SFDVKD. V was cut by 6 bases and J by 5 bases, with 12 bases left in between. This CDR3 is 13 amino acids long. CDR3 sequence (DNA): TGTGCCACCAGTCGGGGCAACCGTTATGGCTACACCTTC. Translated, it gives CATSRGNRYGYTF.

This clone has only a few counts. The chain uses TRBV27 and TRBJ2-1; no reliable D call. Trimming took 5 bases from V and 0 from J, leaving 11 bases between them. CDR3 length: 15 amino acids. Per germline, CDR1 MNHEY and CDR2 SMNVEV (reference sequence). The CDR3 loop reads CASSPLRSSYNEQFF. CDR3 nucleotide sequence: TGTGCCAGCAGTCCCCTTAGAAGCTCCTACAATGAGCAGTTCTTC.

The genes are TRBV4-3 and TRBJ1-1, with TRBD1 identical over 8 bases. J gave up 6 bases and V 1 base, and 7 bases lay outside the gene matches. Germline V gives CDR1 LGHNA, CDR2 YSLEER. The CDR3 is 15 residues long. The CDR3 spells CASSQARTGRPEAFF. Written as DNA, the CDR3 is TGCGCCAGCAGCCAAGCCAGGACAGGGCGGCCTGAAGCTTTCTTT.

The CDR3 DNA follows: TGTGCCAGCAGTGTTCTAGGCGTTAGCAATCAGCCCCAGCATTTT. It codes for CASSVLGVSNQPQHF. This rearrangement joins TRBV2 to TRBJ1-5; D remains unclear. V was shortened by 4 bases and J by 0 bases, with 10 bases between the two germline ends. The CDR3 loop spans 15 amino acids. The V gene's germline CDR1 is SNHLY and CDR2 FYNNEI.

J is TRBJ1-1 and V is TRBV27; D gene unclear. V was trimmed by 3 bases and J by 1 base, leaving 6 bases between them. The CDR3 is 13 residues long. The germline gives CDR1 MNHEY, CDR2 SMNVEV (reference sequence). The DNA of the CDR3 is TGTGCCAGCAGTTTGCGGGCGAACACTGAAGCTTTCTTT. As protein: CASSLRANTEAFF.

The genes are TRBV2 and TRBJ2-3, with a weak D call TRBD2 (5 bases). Trimming removed 3 bases from V and 3 bases from J, with 16 bases in between. Germline V gene data show CDR1 as SNHLY and CDR2 as FYNNEI. The CDR3 is made up of 16 amino acids. The CDR3 nucleotides are TGTGCCAGCAGTGAGGTTCTGCTAGCCCAAACAGATACGCAGTATTTT. Its translation is CASSEVLLAQTDTQYF.

The chain is built from TRBV29-1 and TRBJ1-1; a weak D match, TRBD1 (5 bases). The germline gives CDR1 SQVTM, CDR2 ANQGSEA. The CDR3 covers 13 residues. V dropped 3 bases and J dropped 5 bases, with 13 bases sitting between them. The CDR3 region is CSVEPGYGTEAFF. CDR3 bases: TGCAGCGTTGAGCCAGGGTATGGAACTGAAGCTTTCTTT.

The chain uses TRBV9 and TRBJ1-4; 8 bases align to TRBD1. The CDR3 is 15 amino acids. Germline V gives CDR1 SGDLS, CDR2 YYNGEE. Germline trimming cut 0 bases from V and 7 bases from J; bases unmatched to any gene: 5. For the CDR3, the DNA is TGTGCCAGCAGCGTAGGAACAGGGGGAAGTGAAAAACTGTTTTTT. Translated: CASSVGTGGSEKLFF.

V gene TRBV10-3 combines with J gene TRBJ1-4, with 9 bases matching TRBD1. CDR3 size: 14 residues. Germline CDR1 reads ENHRY; CDR2 reads SYGVKD. Unmatched junction bases numbered 9, after V lost 8 bases and J lost 8 bases. This CDR3 is CAISPGQGSEKLFF. For the CDR3, the DNA is TGTGCCATCTCTCCGGGACAGGGAAGCGAAAAACTGTTTTTT.

The chain uses TRBV29-1 and TRBJ2-7; 7 nucleotides agree with TRBD2. Germline V CDR1 and CDR2: SQVTM, ANQGSEA. CDR3 size: 16 residues. V dropped 5 bases and J dropped 4; count of bases not matched to a gene: 17. CDR3 residues: CSVSAQSGLWTYEQYF. The CDR3 DNA reads TGCAGCGTTTCGGCGCAGTCGGGACTATGGACGTACGAGCAGTACTTC.

The chain has TRBV28 and TRBJ1-5; 7 bases fit TRBD1. The ends lost 3 bases at V and 3 bases at J; junction bases unmatched: 2. Germline-derived CDR1 and CDR2 are MDHEN and SYDVKM. CDR3 length: 14 amino acids. The CDR3 DNA is TGTGCCAGCAGTTTCGACAGGGACAATCAGCCCCAGCATTTT. It encodes CASSFDRDNQPQHF.

This clone was seen just once. CDR3 nucleotide sequence: TGTGCCAGCAGTGCCCTAGTTAGCGGAACCTACGAGCAGTACTTC. Translating gives CASSALVSGTYEQYF. This chain links TRBV27 with TRBJ2-7, with D possibly matching TRBD2 (6 bases). Germline-derived CDR1 and CDR2 are MNHEY and SMNVEV (reference sequence). V lost 5 bases to trimming and J lost 2 bases, with 16 bases between them. The CDR3 covers 15 residues.